The 28 T cell receptor beta chains presented below share a single source sample, sequenced in a study of response to subunit inactivated influenza vaccine. TCRdb fed the RT-PCR reads into MiXCR, producing one record per CDR3 protein. The repertoire holds about 650,000 distinct CDR3 sequences, with around 15% as singletons. Sequences were derived from PBMCs from blood, sampled roughly 15 days before vaccination. The receptors here all came from a man aged 50-60 years who received an inactivated influenza vaccine.

This clonotype turned up a few times. V gene TRBV20-1 combines with J gene TRBJ2-5; D is possibly TRBD2 (6 bases). This CDR3 has 15 amino acids. The V gene lost 5 bases and the J gene lost 5 bases, with 21 bases spanning the gap. CDR1 and CDR2 from the germline V gene are DFQATT and SNEGSKA (reference sequence). CDR3 nucleotide sequence: TGCAGTGCTTTTAGCGGCGGGACGGGTGACGAGACCCAGTACTTC. This sequence encodes CSAFSGGTGDETQYF.

This clonotype showed up just a few times. CDR3 nucleotides: TGTGCCACCAGTGAAACCGGGACAGAAGAGACCCAGTACTTC. Translated: CATSETGTEETQYF. The chain employs TRBV24-1 and TRBJ2-5; 7 bases agree with TRBD1. Looked up from germline, CDR1 is KGHDR and CDR2 is SFDVKD. The CDR3 totals 14 residues. Germline trimming cut 4 bases from V and 3 bases from J; bases unmatched to any gene: 4.

The chain is built from TRBV25-1 and TRBJ2-7, with D possibly being TRBD1 (5 bases). V lost 5 bases and J lost 6, with 14 bases in between. The CDR3 sequence is 13 residues long. Germline CDR1 reads MGHDK; CDR2 reads SYGVNS. For the CDR3, the DNA is TGTGCCAGCAGTATTACTCAGGGATCCGAGCAGTACTTC. Translating it yields CASSITQGSEQYF.

The V call is TRBV6-1, the J call TRBJ2-1; no clear D gene. This CDR3 spans 14 amino acids. Trimming left V 5 bases short and J 6 bases short, with 14 bases between. Germline V gene data show CDR1 as MNHNS and CDR2 as SASEGT. The CDR3 protein is CASSPRYPCNEQFF. The DNA for the CDR3 is TGTGCCAGCAGTCCCCGGTACCCTTGCAATGAGCAGTTCTTC.

This clonotype was observed a handful of times. CDR3 protein: CASRQGLTGELFF. The CDR3, as DNA: TGCGCCAGCAGACAGGGGTTAACCGGGGAGCTGTTTTTT. The chain recombines TRBV5-1 with TRBJ2-2, with TRBD1 matching over 7 bases. The CDR3 contains 13 residues. Per germline, CDR1 SGHRS and CDR2 YFSETQ. With 5 bases clipped from V and 5 bases from J, the junction kept 3 bases outside the gene matches.

The rearrangement joins TRBV6-1 to TRBJ1-2; D remains ambiguous. The CDR3 extends over 13 amino acids. From germline, CDR1 is MNHNS and CDR2 SASEGT. Trimming shortened V by 8 bases and J by 4 bases, and 14 bases separated the two germline ends. The DNA of the CDR3 is TGTGCCAGCGGTGGGAGAGATTCCTATGGCTACACCTTC. This encodes CASGGRDSYGYTF.

The chain couples TRBV5-6 to TRBJ2-2; D not resolved. Germline V gives CDR1 SGHDT, CDR2 YYEEEE. V lost 2 bases and J lost 0, with 8 bases in between. The CDR3 sequence is 15 residues long. CDR3 in DNA: TGTGCCAGCAGCTTTTCAGACACGAACACCGGGGAGCTGTTTTTT. Amino acids: CASSFSDTNTGELFF.

As DNA, the CDR3 is TGTGCCAGCAGTCGCCTTATAGCGGGAGTGAGCACAGATACGCAGTATTTT. This sequence encodes CASSRLIAGVSTDTQYF. This chain joins TRBV27 and TRBJ2-3, with 9 bases matching TRBD2. The J segment lost 0 bases and the V segment lost 5 bases, leaving 9 bases of the junction unmatched. Looked up from germline, CDR1 is MNHEY and CDR2 is SMNVEV (reference sequence). The length of the CDR3 is 17 residues.

This clonotype came up many times. V gene TRBV4-2 combines with J gene TRBJ2-5, with TRBD2 matching 10 bases. Germline loops: CDR1 LGHNA, CDR2 YNFKEQ. Germline trimming cut 2 bases from V and 5 bases from J; bases unmatched to any gene: 8. CDR3 length: 16 residues. The CDR3 sequence is CASSQQASGSWETQYF. Written as DNA, the CDR3 is TGTGCCAGCAGCCAACAGGCTAGCGGGAGTTGGGAGACCCAGTACTTC.

This clonotype appeared many times. The V gene is TRBV7-2, the J gene TRBJ2-4; D may be TRBD2 (5 bases). CDR3 length equals 14 residues. The ends were cut back, 6 bases at V and 1 base at J, with 10 bases in the middle. The germline CDR1 and CDR2 sequences are SGHTA and FQGNSA. CDR3 nucleotides: TGTGCCAGCAGGGAGGATATGGCCAAAAACATTCAGTACTTC. Translating gives CASREDMAKNIQYF.

This clonotype has more than one count but fewer than ten. This chain uses TRBV9 with TRBJ1-6; TRBD1 is a possible D gene (5 bases). Trimming stripped 0 bases from V and 6 bases from J, with 10 bases between. The CDR3 runs to 15 residues. Germline CDR1 reads SGDLS; CDR2 reads YYNGEE. DNA for the CDR3: TGTGCCAGCAGCGTAGGCAGGGAAGGTAATTCACCCCTCCACTTT. It is translated as CASSVGREGNSPLHF. The full variable domain, rest sourced from reference TRBV9 and TRBJ1-6, is DSGVTQTPKHLITATGQRVTLRCSPRSGDLSVYWYQQSLDQGLQFLIQYYNGEERAKGNILERFSAQQFPDLHSELNLSSLELGDSALYFCASSVGREGNSPLHFGNGTRLTVT.

The gene calls are TRBV4-2 and TRBJ2-1; D perhaps matches TRBD2 (6 bases). The CDR3 loop spans 15 amino acids. CDR1 is LGHNA, CDR2 YNFKEQ, per germline. Trimming removed 4 bases at V and 2 bases at J, with 12 bases between. DNA for the CDR3: TGTGCCAGCAGCCTAAACGGGGGACCCTACAATGAGCAGTTCTTC. It is translated as CASSLNGGPYNEQFF.

This clonotype has a count of ten or more. This chain uses TRBV29-1 with TRBJ1-5, with D unclear. V dropped 5 bases and J dropped 0 bases, with 11 bases sitting between them. Germline CDR1 is SQVTM and CDR2 is ANQGSEA. There are 14 residues in the CDR3. The CDR3 spells CSVLGGDSNQPQHF. The CDR3 nucleotides read TGCAGCGTTTTGGGTGGAGATAGCAATCAGCCCCAGCATTTT.

This chain uses TRBV28 with TRBJ1-5; TRBD1 matches at 7 bases. Germline trimming cut 5 bases from V and 4 bases from J; bases unmatched to any gene: 2. Per germline, CDR1 MDHEN and CDR2 SYDVKM. This CDR3 is built from 13 residues. The CDR3 region is CASSGTANQPQHF. The CDR3, as DNA: TGTGCCAGCAGTGGGACAGCGAATCAGCCCCAGCATTTT.

The chain links TRBV19 to TRBJ2-5; 11 bases map to TRBD2. Germline CDR1 is LNHDA and CDR2 is SQIVND (reference sequence). The CDR3 length is 15 residues. V was pared by 3 bases and J by 4 bases, with 4 bases of the junction left unmatched. CDR3 coding DNA: TGTGCCAGTAGTATCGGGCTAGCGGGAGGAGAGACCCAGTACTTC. Translation: CASSIGLAGGETQYF.

On this clonotype: It may be a read error: a sequence one base away is much more abundant. This chain links TRBV12-3 or TRBV12-4 with TRBJ1-2; 7 bases line up with TRBD1. The CDR3 runs 12 residues. The ends lost 5 bases at V and 5 bases at J; junction bases unmatched: 2. The CDR3 spells CASSTTGYGYTF. In nucleotides, the CDR3 is TGTGCCAGCAGTACGACAGGGTATGGCTACACCTTC.

This clonotype appeared a few times. The rearrangement joins TRBV2 to TRBJ2-1; D gene ambiguous. The V end was cut by 3 bases, the J end by 15 bases, with 12 bases between. There are 11 residues in the CDR3. In germline, CDR1 is SNHLY, CDR2 FYNNEI. CDR3: CASSEKILPFF. As DNA, the CDR3 is TGTGCCAGCAGTGAGAAGATTTTGCCGTTCTTC.

The chain employs TRBV5-1 and TRBJ2-3; 14 positions match TRBD2. J was trimmed by 5 bases and V by 4 bases; bases with no gene match: 15. The CDR3 has 19 residues. CDR1 SGHRS and CDR2 YFSETQ come from the germline V gene. DNA for the CDR3: TGCGCCAGCAGCCAGACGGGGACTAGCGGGGGTCCATCAGGAGATACGCAGTATTTT. Its translation is CASSQTGTSGGPSGDTQYF.

The rearrangement joins TRBV20-1 to TRBJ2-7; 8 positions agree with TRBD1. The CDR3 covers 14 residues. Germline CDR1 DFQATT, CDR2 SNEGSKA (reference sequence). J gave up 3 bases and V 6 bases, and 10 bases lay outside the gene matches. CDR3 protein: CSAISEQGVYEQYF. CDR3 bases: TGCAGTGCCATTTCGGAACAGGGGGTCTACGAGCAGTACTTC.

The chain is built from TRBV11-2 and TRBJ2-1; D is uncertain. V lost 3 bases to trimming and J lost 4 bases, with 13 bases between them. This CDR3 has 15 residues. The germline V gene has CDR1 SGHAT and CDR2 FQNNGV. In nucleotides, the CDR3 is TGTGCCAGCAGCTTGATAGGATCCCTTTACAATGAGCAGTTCTTC. Encoded protein: CASSLIGSLYNEQFF. The entire variable domain, with the rest obtained from reference TRBV11-2 and TRBJ2-1, is as follows: EAGVAQSPRYKIIEKRQSVAFWCNPISGHATLYWYQQILGQGPKLLIQFQNNGVVDDSQLPKDRFSAERLKGVDSTLKIQPAKLEDSAVYLCASSLIGSLYNEQFFGPGTRLTVL.

In its sample, this clonotype was seen many times. V gene TRBV29-1 combines with J gene TRBJ2-1; TRBD1 matches 10 bases. Germline CDR1 is SQVTM and CDR2 is ANQGSEA. Trimming at V came to 2 bases and at J to 7 bases, leaving 8 bases not matched to a gene. This CDR3 contains 15 residues. The CDR3 reads CSVELDRGPYNEQFF. The CDR3 DNA sequence: TGCAGCGTTGAATTAGACAGGGGGCCTTATAATGAGCAGTTCTTC.

The gene calls are TRBV5-6 and TRBJ2-1, with 9 bases lining up with TRBD1. V lost 6 bases, J lost 9 bases, and 7 bases stayed unmatched. Germline CDR1 reads SGHDT; CDR2 reads YYEEEE. The CDR3 is made up of 13 amino acids. CDR3 bases: TGTGCCAGCAATCGGGACAGGGTCGGTGAGCAGTTCTTC. It translates to CASNRDRVGEQFF.

CDR3 region: CASSQTWGGSYNSPLHF. DNA for the CDR3: TGCGCCAGCAGCCAGACTTGGGGGGGCTCCTATAATTCACCCCTCCACTTT. The chain has TRBV4-3 and TRBJ1-6, with D possibly being TRBD1 (5 bases). V lost 3 bases to trimming and J lost 0 bases, with 12 bases between them. The CDR3 extends over 17 amino acids. Germline V gene data show CDR1 as LGHNA and CDR2 as YSLEER.

This clonotype was counted between two and nine times. The chain combines TRBV6-1 with TRBJ2-1; either TRBD1 or TRBD2 may supply D (5 bases each). Germline assignment: CDR1 MNHNS and CDR2 SASEGT. Deletions cut 10 bases from V and 4 bases from J, with 11 bases between. The CDR3 is 12 residues long. CDR3 DNA: TGTGCCACCCAGAGGGGTTACAATGAGCAGTTCTTC. This gives the protein CATQRGYNEQFF.

The sample holds a few counts of this clonotype. CDR3 sequence: CASSLYPQGRNQPQHF. Written as DNA, the CDR3 is TGTGCCAGCAGTTTATACCCTCAGGGTAGGAATCAGCCCCAGCATTTT. The chain combines TRBV12-3 or TRBV12-4 with TRBJ1-5; D might be TRBD1 (5 bases). The V end lost 2 bases, the J end lost 4 bases, and 15 bases lay between the germline ends. The CDR3 loop spans 16 amino acids.

This clonotype was counted between two and nine times. This chain links TRBV6-5 with TRBJ2-7; D perhaps matches TRBD1 (6 bases). Germline CDR1 reads MNHEY; CDR2 reads SVGAGI. Trimming cost V 1 base and J 3 bases, with 19 bases left between them. This CDR3 contains 17 residues. The DNA for the CDR3 is TGTGCCAGCAGTTACTTTCGTGGGACAACGATCCTCTACGAGCAGTACTTC. Its protein is CASSYFRGTTILYEQYF.

The table lists this clonotype with many counts. The genes are TRBV5-1 and TRBJ2-7; tentatively, D is TRBD1 (6 bases). Trimming took off 0 bases at V and 3 bases at J, with 10 bases between the two ends. Looked up from germline, CDR1 is SGHRS and CDR2 is YFSETQ. This CDR3 contains 14 residues. CDR3 sequence reads: CASSLDQGNYEQYF. For the CDR3, the DNA is TGCGCCAGCAGCTTGGATCAGGGGAACTACGAGCAGTACTTC.

This clonotype occurred a few times. The J gene is TRBJ1-4, the V gene TRBV12-3 or TRBV12-4; no firm D call. The CDR3 is 12 residues long. Trimming removed 3 bases from V and 7 bases from J, with 6 bases in between. The CDR3 sequence: CASSFPGEKLFF. As DNA, the CDR3 is TGTGCCAGCAGTTTTCCTGGTGAAAAACTGTTTTTT.